This T cell receptor beta chain derives from a study of CD8 T cells in ankylosing spondylitis. This clonotype has just a few counts. As yet, its antigen is unknown. As the method for making TCR beta libraries, quantitative 5'-RACE with molecular barcodes was used. One entry per CDR3 protein, called by TCRdb with MiXCR from the 5' RACE reads. The profile shows 220,000 or so distinct CDR3 sequences, around 18% of them singletons. Trimming shortened V by 2 bases and J by 2 bases, and 11 bases separated the two germline ends. The CDR3 runs to 14 residues. Germline CDR1 SQVTM, CDR2 ANQGSEA. Points from the study as a whole: In reactive arthritis synovial fluid and blood, some motif variants had been reported before. Clones that were linked to disease were CD8+ and were relatively rare in peripheral blood. Fewer than ten highly homologous variants made up a TCR beta motif that seemed to typify ankylosing spondylitis blood. Significantly higher representation of disease-linked clones was reported for matched ankylosing spondylitis synovial fluid.

This chain uses TRBV29-1 with TRBJ2-3; D is unclear. The clonotype comes from a male donor with ankylosing spondylitis. Material: blood, either unsorted or a sorted T cell fraction (not recorded which). The CDR3 DNA is TGCAGCGTTGAACGGGCTAGTGTCACAGATACGCAGTATTTT. It codes for CSVERASVTDTQYF.